The rows below give T cell receptor beta chains drawn from one sample of a study of CD8+ T cells in alopecia areata. Repertoires were generated with immunoSEQ multiplex PCR, while TCRdb's copy carries only in-frame clones and drops some. The sample lists roughly 40,000 clones, approximately 92% occurring once. The source was CD8+ T cells sorted from blood, collected at week 24, from a patient treated with tofacitinib. The receptor set was obtained from a human donor with alopecia areata. The CDR3 runs from the conserved cysteine through the conserved F or W. Each record gives: CDR3 protein, CDR3 DNA, J gene, D gene, clone size, V gene. D genes are given only for firm matches. Clone size is not always given. Where it is, it says once, few, many or a class for expanded clones.

cdr3_aa: CASSFDGLAGHVSYEQYF
cdr3_nt: TGTGCCAGCAGTTTCGATGGACTAGCGGGGCATGTCTCCTACGAGCAGTACTTC
j_call: TRBJ2-7
d_call: TRBD2
clone_size: -
v_call: TRBV28

cdr3_aa: CASSVPGQINEQFF
cdr3_nt: TGTGCCAGCAGCGTCCCGGGACAAATAAATGAGCAGTTCTTC
j_call: TRBJ2-1
d_call: -
clone_size: -
v_call: TRBV7-9

cdr3_aa: CASSLEGSGNTIYF
cdr3_nt: TGTGCCAGCAGCTTAGAGGGCTCTGGAAACACCATATATTTT
j_call: TRBJ1-3
d_call: -
clone_size: -
v_call: TRBV11-2

cdr3_aa: CASLGTPRADTQYF
cdr3_nt: TGTGCCAGCCTCGGGACACCGAGGGCAGATACGCAGTATTTT
j_call: TRBJ2-3
d_call: -
clone_size: -
v_call: TRBV27

cdr3_aa: CASSHSGHKNSYEQYF
cdr3_nt: TGCGCCAGCAGCCACTCAGGACACAAGAACTCCTACGAGCAGTACTTC
j_call: TRBJ2-7
d_call: -
clone_size: -
v_call: TRBV4-1

cdr3_aa: CASSPGTAMTPYNEQFF
cdr3_nt: TGTGCCAGCAGTCCCGGGACAGCCATGACACCCTACAATGAGCAGTTCTTC
j_call: TRBJ2-1
d_call: TRBD1
clone_size: -
v_call: TRBV28

cdr3_aa: CASSIGTGSYEQYF
cdr3_nt: TGTGCCAGTAGTATCGGGACAGGGAGCTACGAGCAGTACTTC
j_call: TRBJ2-7
d_call: TRBD1
clone_size: -
v_call: TRBV19

cdr3_aa: CASSDNVGLHYGYTF
cdr3_nt: TGTGCCAGCAGTGACAATGTGGGGCTTCACTATGGCTACACCTTC
j_call: TRBJ1-2
d_call: -
clone_size: -
v_call: TRBV25-1

cdr3_aa: CASSEREGPETYNEQFF
cdr3_nt: TGTGCCAGCAGTGAAAGAGAGGGACCAGAGACCTACAATGAGCAGTTCTTC
j_call: TRBJ2-1
d_call: -
clone_size: -
v_call: TRBV6-1

cdr3_aa: CASSAFGGAAAFF
cdr3_nt: TGTGCCAGCAGCGCGTTCGGGGGGGCGGCAGCTTTCTTT
j_call: TRBJ1-1
d_call: -
clone_size: -
v_call: TRBV5-8

cdr3_aa: CASSIRQGTYEQYF
cdr3_nt: TGTGCCAGCAGTATCAGACAGGGCACCTACGAGCAGTACTTC
j_call: TRBJ2-7
d_call: TRBD1
clone_size: -
v_call: TRBV6-5

cdr3_aa: CASSLTGSSYNEQFF
cdr3_nt: TGTGCCAGCAGCCTGACAGGAAGCTCCTACAATGAGCAGTTCTTC
j_call: TRBJ2-1
d_call: -
clone_size: once
v_call: TRBV5-6

cdr3_aa: CASSLTGDFGNTEAFF
cdr3_nt: TGTGCCAGCAGCCTAACAGGGGATTTTGGGAACACTGAAGCTTTCTTT
j_call: TRBJ1-1
d_call: TRBD1
clone_size: -
v_call: TRBV28

cdr3_aa: CASSQDLGTSYEQYF
cdr3_nt: TGCGCCAGCAGCCAAGATCTTGGCACTTCCTACGAGCAGTACTTC
j_call: TRBJ2-7
d_call: -
clone_size: -
v_call: TRBV4-3

cdr3_aa: CASTSGGYNEQFF
cdr3_nt: TGTGCCAGCACTTCGGGGGGGTACAATGAGCAGTTCTTC
j_call: TRBJ2-1
d_call: TRBD2
clone_size: -
v_call: TRBV6-5

cdr3_aa: CASSLWDIAKGQYF
cdr3_nt: TGTGCCAGCAGTTTATGGGACATCGCGAAGGGGCAGTACTTC
j_call: TRBJ2-7
d_call: -
clone_size: -
v_call: TRBV28

cdr3_aa: CASSRTTAEQYF
cdr3_nt: TGTGCCAGCAGCCGGACCACCGCCGAGCAGTACTTC
j_call: TRBJ2-7
d_call: -
clone_size: -
v_call: TRBV7-9

cdr3_aa: CASSSMQGESPYEQYF
cdr3_nt: TGTGCCAGTAGTTCCATGCAAGGGGAGTCCCCCTACGAGCAGTACTTC
j_call: TRBJ2-7
d_call: -
clone_size: -
v_call: TRBV19

cdr3_aa: CASTPTGSTGELFF
cdr3_nt: TGTGCCAGCACTCCAACAGGGAGCACCGGGGAGCTGTTTTTT
j_call: TRBJ2-2
d_call: -
clone_size: -
v_call: TRBV28

cdr3_aa: CSVAGQGQRRETQYF
cdr3_nt: TGCAGCGTTGCCGGACAGGGACAACGACGGGAGACCCAGTACTTC
j_call: TRBJ2-5
d_call: TRBD1
clone_size: -
v_call: TRBV29-1

cdr3_aa: CASRQGANEQYF
cdr3_nt: TGTGCCAGCAGACAGGGGGCGAACGAGCAGTACTTC
j_call: TRBJ2-7
d_call: TRBD1
clone_size: few
v_call: TRBV27

cdr3_aa: CASSLGRAGATYGYTF
cdr3_nt: TGTGCCAGCAGCCTGGGGAGGGCAGGGGCGACCTATGGCTACACCTTC
j_call: TRBJ1-2
d_call: -
clone_size: -
v_call: TRBV5-6

cdr3_aa: CASSVGYEQYF
cdr3_nt: TGTGCCAGCAGTGTCGGGTACGAGCAGTACTTC
j_call: TRBJ2-7
d_call: -
clone_size: -
v_call: TRBV6-6

cdr3_aa: CASSIRGSTDTQYF
cdr3_nt: TGTGCCAGCAGTATAAGGGGTTCAACAGATACGCAGTATTTT
j_call: TRBJ2-3
d_call: -
clone_size: few
v_call: TRBV27

cdr3_aa: CASSLVRDNRITRGYTF
cdr3_nt: TGCGCCAGCAGCTTGGTCCGGGACAACCGCATCACTCGGGGCTACACCTTC
j_call: TRBJ1-2
d_call: -
clone_size: -
v_call: TRBV5-1

cdr3_aa: CATRSEQGHTGELFF
cdr3_nt: TGTGCCACCCGATCGGAACAGGGCCACACCGGGGAGCTGTTTTTT
j_call: TRBJ2-2
d_call: -
clone_size: -
v_call: TRBV27

cdr3_aa: CSELAYNEQFF
cdr3_nt: TGCAGCGAACTTGCTTACAATGAGCAGTTCTTC
j_call: TRBJ2-1
d_call: -
clone_size: -
v_call: TRBV29-1

cdr3_aa: CASSLVGAGGHSYNEQFF
cdr3_nt: TGCGCCAGCAGCTTGGTGGGGGCAGGGGGCCACTCCTACAATGAGCAGTTCTTC
j_call: TRBJ2-1
d_call: TRBD1
clone_size: -
v_call: TRBV5-1

cdr3_aa: CASSLDGQRTYEQYF
cdr3_nt: TGTGCCAGCAGCTTAGATGGGCAGCGAACCTACGAGCAGTACTTC
j_call: TRBJ2-7
d_call: -
clone_size: -
v_call: TRBV7-8

cdr3_aa: CASSYQGDTEAFF
cdr3_nt: TGTGCCAGCAGTTACCAGGGGGACACTGAAGCTTTCTTT
j_call: TRBJ1-1
d_call: TRBD1
clone_size: -
v_call: TRBV6-5

cdr3_aa: CSVEVWDSSYNEQFF
cdr3_nt: TGCAGCGTTGAAGTATGGGACAGCTCCTACAATGAGCAGTTCTTC
j_call: TRBJ2-1
d_call: TRBD1
clone_size: -
v_call: TRBV29-1

cdr3_aa: CASSPGQGRAPYEQYF
cdr3_nt: TGTGCCAGCAGCCCAGGGCAGGGGAGGGCTCCCTACGAGCAGTACTTC
j_call: TRBJ2-7
d_call: -
clone_size: -
v_call: TRBV6-6

cdr3_aa: CAWSFGQGHGYTF
cdr3_nt: TGTGCCTGGAGTTTCGGACAGGGACATGGCTACACCTTC
j_call: TRBJ1-2
d_call: TRBD1
clone_size: -
v_call: TRBV30

cdr3_aa: CSVTGAGGLETQYF
cdr3_nt: TGCAGCGTCACCGGAGCAGGGGGCTTAGAGACCCAGTACTTC
j_call: TRBJ2-5
d_call: TRBD1
clone_size: -
v_call: TRBV29-1

cdr3_aa: CASSQTSGAPYNEQFF
cdr3_nt: TGTGCCAGCAGCCAAACTAGCGGGGCGCCATACAATGAGCAGTTCTTC
j_call: TRBJ2-1
d_call: TRBD2
clone_size: few
v_call: TRBV6-4

cdr3_aa: CASSSKGGTGTDTQYF
cdr3_nt: TGTGCCAGCAGCTCTAAGGGAGGGACGGGCACAGATACGCAGTATTTT
j_call: TRBJ2-3
d_call: TRBD2
clone_size: -
v_call: TRBV7-9

cdr3_aa: CAWIRDTSYEQYF
cdr3_nt: TGTGCCTGGATTAGGGACACCTCCTACGAGCAGTACTTC
j_call: TRBJ2-7
d_call: -
clone_size: -
v_call: TRBV30

cdr3_aa: CASSPRDGDQPQHF
cdr3_nt: TGTGCCAGCAGCCCCCGTGACGGGGATCAGCCCCAGCATTTT
j_call: TRBJ1-5
d_call: -
clone_size: -
v_call: TRBV7-9

cdr3_aa: CASSMVNTGELFF
cdr3_nt: TGTGCCAGTAGTATGGTCAACACCGGGGAGCTGTTTTTT
j_call: TRBJ2-2
d_call: -
clone_size: -
v_call: TRBV19

cdr3_aa: CASSPYRTGPQETQYF
cdr3_nt: TGTGCCAGCAGCCCATATCGGACAGGGCCACAAGAGACCCAGTACTTC
j_call: TRBJ2-5
d_call: TRBD1
clone_size: -
v_call: TRBV7-9

cdr3_aa: CATSREGQGLGEQYF
cdr3_nt: TGTGCCACCAGCAGGGAGGGGCAGGGGTTAGGCGAGCAGTACTTC
j_call: TRBJ2-7
d_call: -
clone_size: -
v_call: TRBV15

cdr3_aa: CASSPPDTENTEAFF
cdr3_nt: TGTGCCAGCAGCCCCCCCGACACAGAGAACACTGAAGCTTTCTTT
j_call: TRBJ1-1
d_call: -
clone_size: -
v_call: TRBV7-9

cdr3_aa: CASGGDGSGTQETQYF
cdr3_nt: TGCGCCAGCGGGGGGGATGGTTCCGGAACCCAAGAGACCCAGTACTTC
j_call: TRBJ2-5
d_call: TRBD2
clone_size: -
v_call: TRBV4-3

cdr3_aa: CASSFGTRGLQPQHF
cdr3_nt: TGTGCCAGCAGCTTCGGTACCAGGGGGCTCCAGCCCCAGCATTTT
j_call: TRBJ1-5
d_call: TRBD1
clone_size: -
v_call: TRBV13

cdr3_aa: CASGTGGQPQHF
cdr3_nt: TGTGCCAGCGGGACAGGGGGCCAGCCCCAGCATTTT
j_call: TRBJ1-5
d_call: TRBD1
clone_size: -
v_call: TRBV27

cdr3_aa: CATLSGGETQYF
cdr3_nt: TGTGCCACTTTGAGCGGGGGAGAGACCCAGTACTTC
j_call: TRBJ2-5
d_call: TRBD2
clone_size: -
v_call: TRBV6-5

cdr3_aa: CASSQITGGSYEQYF
cdr3_nt: TGCGCCAGCAGCCAGATTACAGGGGGCTCCTACGAGCAGTACTTC
j_call: TRBJ2-7
d_call: TRBD1
clone_size: few
v_call: TRBV4-1

cdr3_aa: CASSDRDRGLNQPQHF
cdr3_nt: TGTGCCAGCAGCGACCGGGACAGGGGGCTGAATCAGCCCCAGCATTTT
j_call: TRBJ1-5
d_call: TRBD1
clone_size: -
v_call: TRBV7-9

cdr3_aa: CASSVTPPDTQYF
cdr3_nt: TGTGCCAGCAGCGTCACCCCCCCAGATACGCAGTATTTT
j_call: TRBJ2-3
d_call: -
clone_size: once
v_call: TRBV2

cdr3_aa: CASSLLSLVLRGGPPTDTQYF
cdr3_nt: TGTGCCAGCAGTTTATTAAGTTTGGTCCTGAGGGGGGGCCCCCCCACAGATACGCAGTATTTT
j_call: TRBJ2-3
d_call: -
clone_size: -
v_call: TRBV28

cdr3_aa: CASSPKWGAFEQYF
cdr3_nt: TGTGCCAGCAGTCCCAAATGGGGGGCGTTCGAGCAGTACTTC
j_call: TRBJ2-7
d_call: -
clone_size: once
v_call: TRBV27

cdr3_aa: CASSDGGSYNEQFF
cdr3_nt: TGTGCCAGCAGCGATGGTGGCTCCTACAATGAGCAGTTCTTC
j_call: TRBJ2-1
d_call: -
clone_size: few
v_call: TRBV11-2

cdr3_aa: CASSSYRGQGNNGQFF
cdr3_nt: TGTGCCAGCAGTTCCTACAGGGGACAAGGCAATAATGGGCAGTTCTTC
j_call: TRBJ2-1
d_call: TRBD1
clone_size: -
v_call: TRBV27